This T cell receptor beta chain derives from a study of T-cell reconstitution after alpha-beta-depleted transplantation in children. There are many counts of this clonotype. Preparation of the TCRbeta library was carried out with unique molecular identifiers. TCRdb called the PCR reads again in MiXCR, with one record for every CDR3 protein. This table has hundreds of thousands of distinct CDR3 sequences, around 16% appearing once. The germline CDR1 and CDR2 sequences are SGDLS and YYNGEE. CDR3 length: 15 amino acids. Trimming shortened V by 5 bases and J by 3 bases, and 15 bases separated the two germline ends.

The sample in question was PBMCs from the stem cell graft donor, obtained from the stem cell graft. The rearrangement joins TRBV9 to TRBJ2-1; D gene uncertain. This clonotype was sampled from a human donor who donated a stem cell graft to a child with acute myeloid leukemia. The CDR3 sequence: CASSFGGGVYNEQFF. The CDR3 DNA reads TGTGCCAGCAGTTTCGGCGGTGGGGTCTACAATGAGCAGTTCTTC.